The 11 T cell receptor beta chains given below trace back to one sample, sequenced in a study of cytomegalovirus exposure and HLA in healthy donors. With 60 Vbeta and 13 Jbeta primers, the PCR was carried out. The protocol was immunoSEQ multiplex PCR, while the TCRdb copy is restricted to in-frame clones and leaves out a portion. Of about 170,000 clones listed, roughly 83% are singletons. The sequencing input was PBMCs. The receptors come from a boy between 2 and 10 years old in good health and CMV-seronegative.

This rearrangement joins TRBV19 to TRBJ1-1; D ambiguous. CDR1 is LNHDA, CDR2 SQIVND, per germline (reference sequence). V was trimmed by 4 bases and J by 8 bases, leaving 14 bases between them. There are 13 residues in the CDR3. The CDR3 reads CASSNPQVTEAFF. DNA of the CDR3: TGTGCCAGTAGTAACCCCCAGGTCACCGAAGCTTTCTTT.

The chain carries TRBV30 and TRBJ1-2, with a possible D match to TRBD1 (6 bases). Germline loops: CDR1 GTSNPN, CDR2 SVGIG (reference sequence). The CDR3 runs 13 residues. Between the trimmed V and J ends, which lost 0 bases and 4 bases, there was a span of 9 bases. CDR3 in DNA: TGTGCCTGGAGTGTGGGGGCTACCTATGGCTACACCTTC. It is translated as CAWSVGATYGYTF.

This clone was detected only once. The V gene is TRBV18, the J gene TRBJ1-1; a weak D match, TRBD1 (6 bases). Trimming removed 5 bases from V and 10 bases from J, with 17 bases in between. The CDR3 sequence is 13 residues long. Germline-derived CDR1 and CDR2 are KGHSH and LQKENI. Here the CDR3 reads CASSYGGPEGAFF. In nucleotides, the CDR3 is TGTGCCAGCTCATACGGGGGGCCCGAGGGAGCTTTCTTT.

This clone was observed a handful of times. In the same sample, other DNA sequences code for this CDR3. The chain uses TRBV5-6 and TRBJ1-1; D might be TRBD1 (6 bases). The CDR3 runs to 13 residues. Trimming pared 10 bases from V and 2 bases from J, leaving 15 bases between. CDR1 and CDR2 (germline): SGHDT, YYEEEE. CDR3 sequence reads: CAEGGRGNTEAFF. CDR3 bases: TGTGCCGAAGGGGGACGCGGAAACACTGAAGCTTTCTTT.

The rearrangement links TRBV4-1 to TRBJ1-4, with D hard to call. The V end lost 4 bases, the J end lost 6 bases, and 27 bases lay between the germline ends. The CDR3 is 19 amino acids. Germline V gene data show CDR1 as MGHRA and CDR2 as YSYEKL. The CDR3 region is CASSPQEAPIRRRDEKLFF. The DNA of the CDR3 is TGCGCCAGCAGCCCCCAAGAAGCCCCGATCCGTCGGAGGGATGAAAAACTGTTTTTT.

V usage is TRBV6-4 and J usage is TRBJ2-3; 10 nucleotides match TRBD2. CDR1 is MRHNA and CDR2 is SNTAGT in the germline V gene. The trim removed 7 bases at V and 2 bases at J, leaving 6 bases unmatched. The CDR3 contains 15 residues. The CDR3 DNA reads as TGTGCCAGCAAGGACGGGACTAGCGACACAGATACGCAGTATTTT. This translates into CASKDGTSDTDTQYF.

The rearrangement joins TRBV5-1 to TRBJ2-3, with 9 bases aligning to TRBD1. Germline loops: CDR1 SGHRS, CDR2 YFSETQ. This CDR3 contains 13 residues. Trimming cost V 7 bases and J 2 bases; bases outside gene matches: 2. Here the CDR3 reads CASGDRVTDTQYF. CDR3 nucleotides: TGCGCCAGCGGGGACAGGGTCACAGATACGCAGTATTTT.

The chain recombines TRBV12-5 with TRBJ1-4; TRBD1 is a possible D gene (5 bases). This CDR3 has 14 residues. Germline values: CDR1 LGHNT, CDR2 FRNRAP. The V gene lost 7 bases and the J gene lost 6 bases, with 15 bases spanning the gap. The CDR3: CASEISGDDEKLFF. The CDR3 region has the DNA TGTGCTAGTGAAATCTCGGGGGATGATGAAAAACTGTTTTTT.

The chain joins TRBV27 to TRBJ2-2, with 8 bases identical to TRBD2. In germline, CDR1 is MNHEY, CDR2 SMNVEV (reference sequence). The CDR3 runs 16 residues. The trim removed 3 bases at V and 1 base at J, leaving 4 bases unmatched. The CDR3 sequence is CASSFGRGVNTGELFF. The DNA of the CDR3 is TGTGCCAGCAGTTTTGGGCGGGGGGTGAACACCGGGGAGCTGTTTTTT.

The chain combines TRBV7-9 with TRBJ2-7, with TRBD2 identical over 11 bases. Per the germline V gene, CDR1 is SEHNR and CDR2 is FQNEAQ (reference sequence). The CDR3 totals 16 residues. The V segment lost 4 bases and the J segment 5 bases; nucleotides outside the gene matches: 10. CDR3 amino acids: CASSSLAGGMSDEQYF. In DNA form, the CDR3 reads TGTGCCAGCAGCTCCTTAGCGGGAGGGATGTCTGACGAGCAGTACTTC. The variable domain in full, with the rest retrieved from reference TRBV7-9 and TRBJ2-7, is DTGVSQNPRHKITKRGQNVTFRCDPISEHNRLYWYRQTLGQGPEFLTYFQNEAQLEKSRLLSDRFSAERPKGSFSTLEIQRTEQGDSAMYLCASSSLAGGMSDEQYFGPGTRLTVT.

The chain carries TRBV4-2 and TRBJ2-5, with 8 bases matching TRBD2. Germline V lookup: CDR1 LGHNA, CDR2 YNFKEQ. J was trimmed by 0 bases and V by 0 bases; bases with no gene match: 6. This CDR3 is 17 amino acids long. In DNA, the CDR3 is TGTGCCAGCAGCCAAGATTTCAAGCGGGGGTACCAAGAGACCCAGTACTTC. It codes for CASSQDFKRGYQETQYF.